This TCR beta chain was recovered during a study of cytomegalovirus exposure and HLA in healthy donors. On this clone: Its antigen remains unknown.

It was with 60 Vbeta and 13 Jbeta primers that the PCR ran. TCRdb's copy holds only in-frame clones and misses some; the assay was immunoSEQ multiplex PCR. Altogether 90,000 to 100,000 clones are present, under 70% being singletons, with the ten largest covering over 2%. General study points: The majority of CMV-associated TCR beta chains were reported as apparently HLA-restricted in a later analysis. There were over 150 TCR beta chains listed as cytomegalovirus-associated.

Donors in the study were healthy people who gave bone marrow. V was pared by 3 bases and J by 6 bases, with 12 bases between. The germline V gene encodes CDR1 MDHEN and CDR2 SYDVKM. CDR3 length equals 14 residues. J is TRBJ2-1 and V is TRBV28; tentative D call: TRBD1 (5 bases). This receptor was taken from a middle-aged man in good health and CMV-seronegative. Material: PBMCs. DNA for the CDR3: TGTGCCAGCAGTTTTCAGGGTATTGGCAATGAGCAGTTCTTC. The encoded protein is CASSFQGIGNEQFF.